The present entry profiles one T cell receptor beta chain with its context. Trimming removed 0 bases at V and 5 bases at J, with 17 bases between. Germline V gene sequence: CDR1 SGHNT, CDR2 YYREEE (reference sequence). The CDR3 spans 16 residues. The sample belongs to a study of CD8 T cells in Susac syndrome. Study background: Treatment at blood withdrawal was none, corticosteroids, or intravenous immunoglobulin alone in Susac syndrome patients.

RNA, at about 0.45 to 1 ug, was reverse transcribed with random hexamers. An immunoSEQ multiplex PCR generated amplified TCR beta CDR3 products spanning 54 Vbeta and 13 Jbeta. TCRdb itself ran the immunoSEQ multiplex PCR reads through MiXCR, one entry per CDR3 protein. The sample records around 170,000 distinct CDR3 sequences, about 96% being singletons. Susac syndrome patients met recently defined diagnostic criteria for definite or probable disease. TEMRA cells were FACS-enriched and CD8+ and CD4+ T cells negatively isolated. The receptor comes from a human donor with Susac syndrome. The chain carries TRBV5-4 and TRBJ2-5; D might be TRBD2 (6 bases). The sample was CD4+ T cells from PBMCs. CDR3 region: CASSLVVSAGWETQYF. DNA for the CDR3: TGTGCCAGCAGCTTGGTGGTCTCGGCGGGGTGGGAGACCCAGTACTTC.